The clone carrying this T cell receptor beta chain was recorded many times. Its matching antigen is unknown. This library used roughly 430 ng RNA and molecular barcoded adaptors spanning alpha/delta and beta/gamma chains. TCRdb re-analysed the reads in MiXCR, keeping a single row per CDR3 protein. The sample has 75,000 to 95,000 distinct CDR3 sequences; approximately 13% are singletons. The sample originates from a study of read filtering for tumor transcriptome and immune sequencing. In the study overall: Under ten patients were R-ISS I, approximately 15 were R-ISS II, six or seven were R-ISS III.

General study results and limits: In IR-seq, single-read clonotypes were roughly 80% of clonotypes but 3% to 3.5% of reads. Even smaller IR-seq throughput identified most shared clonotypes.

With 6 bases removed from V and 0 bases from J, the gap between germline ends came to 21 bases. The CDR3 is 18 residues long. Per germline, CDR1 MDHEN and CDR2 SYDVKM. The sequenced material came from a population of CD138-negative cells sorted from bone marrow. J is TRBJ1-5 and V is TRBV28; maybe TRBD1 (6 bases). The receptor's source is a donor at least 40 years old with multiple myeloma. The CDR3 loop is CASRNSPGTLDSNQPQHF. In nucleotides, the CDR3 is TGTGCCAGCAGAAATAGCCCCGGGACATTGGATAGCAATCAGCCCCAGCATTTT.